The clone carrying this TCR beta chain appeared a few times. Its antigen is unknown. In TCRdb, the reads were re-called with MiXCR into one record per CDR3 protein. The sample has 300,000 to 400,000 distinct CDR3 sequences, about 28% seen once; the top ten hold about 20%. This entry comes from a study of T cell repertoires in cytomegalovirus infection. In the study overall: Public TCR beta signatures were indicative of both CMV infection and a matching HLA type.

The receptor was derived from a human donor in good health (CMV status not recorded). Some clones in this sample may be carry-over from other donors' samples. This specimen consisted of cultured PBMCs, obtained from culture after CMV antigen stimulation.

CDR3 sequence reads: CASSRTGELFF. CDR3 DNA sequence: TGTGCCAGCTCACGCACCGGGGAGCTGTTTTTT. The chain has TRBV18 and TRBJ2-2; D uncertain. The CDR3 consists of 11 residues. In germline, CDR1 is KGHSH, CDR2 LQKENI. Trimming stripped 4 bases from V and 4 bases from J, with 1 base between.